This entry concerns a single TCR beta chain. The CDR3 extends over 15 amino acids. Trimming removed 3 bases from V and 7 bases from J, with 19 bases in between. CDR1 LGHNT and CDR2 FRNRAP come from the germline V gene. The time point here: newly diagnosed GD, antithyroid drugs for less than 3 months. PBMC-derived RNA was used for the TCR library. Criteria from the American Thyroid Association guidelines were applied to diagnose Graves' disease. CDR3-region Arm-PCR and iRepertoire HTBI primers produced the TCR beta libraries. In TCRdb, the multiplex PCR reads were re-called with MiXCR into one record per CDR3 protein. The data show around 450,000 distinct CDR3 sequences, roughly 15% seen once. These data come from a study of regulatory T cells in long-lasting Graves disease. The sample was also linked to a second study, of T cells in Graves' hyperthyroidism and ophthalmopathy.

This clonotype was sampled from a middle-aged man with Graves disease. The chain links TRBV12-5 to TRBJ2-7; D might be TRBD2 (6 bases). Sequences were derived from peripheral blood mononuclear cells (PBMCs), sampled at new diagnosis, from a patient treated with antithyroid drugs. The chain's CDR3 is CASGFRLGGSGEQYF. The CDR3 DNA is TGTGCTAGTGGTTTTAGGTTGGGGGGATCGGGAGAGCAGTACTTC.